The rows below give T cell receptor beta chains drawn from one sample of a study of blood T cell repertoires in COVID-19. The repertoire was sequenced with immunoSEQ multiplex PCR; TCRdb's copy has only in-frame clones and lacks some. Here the sample spans 140,000 to 150,000 clones, 75% to 90% being singletons. The sample consisted of peripheral blood. The receptors here all came from a man between 65 and 85 years old who had recovered from COVID-19. CDR3s include the opening cysteine and the closing phenylalanine or tryptophan. The D gene is left open where the match is weak. Not all rows give a size; the values are once, few, many and, for expanded clones, a class.

TRBJ2-3 NA TRBD1 TRBV5-8 CASSFNRGVDTQYF TGTGCCAGCAGCTTCAACAGGGGGGTAGATACGCAGTATTTT
TRBJ2-5 NA NA TRBV6-1 CASSEFTRARQTQYF TGTGCCAGCAGTGAATTTACGAGGGCTCGGCAGACCCAGTACTTC
TRBJ2-7 NA NA TRBV13 CASSTGTRVYEQYF TGTGCCAGCAGTACCGGGACACGTGTCTACGAGCAGTACTTC
TRBJ2-7 NA TRBD1 TRBV6-5 CASADGQGYEQYF TGTGCCAGCGCAGATGGACAGGGGTACGAGCAGTACTTC
TRBJ2-1 NA NA TRBV5-1 CASSFLGALNNEQFF TGCGCCAGCAGCTTTTTGGGGGCGCTGAACAATGAGCAGTTCTTC
TRBJ1-1 NA NA TRBV5-1 CASSLVSGESRAEAFF TGCGCCAGCAGCTTGGTGTCGGGAGAAAGCAGGGCTGAAGCTTTCTTT
TRBJ2-7 NA NA TRBV5-5 CASSLDGYGRGYEQYF TGTGCCAGCAGCTTGGATGGGTATGGACGGGGCTACGAGCAGTACTTC
TRBJ1-2 few NA TRBV7-9 CASSSLTQGGYTF TGTGCCAGCAGCTCCCTTACTCAGGGAGGCTACACCTTC
TRBJ2-6 NA TRBD1 TRBV5-4 CASSPGQGRSGANVLTF TGTGCCAGCAGCCCTGGACAGGGCCGCTCTGGGGCCAACGTCCTGACTTTC
TRBJ2-7 NA TRBD1 TRBV29-1 CSVEAKGQGTYEQYF TGCAGCGTTGAAGCTAAGGGACAGGGAACCTACGAGCAGTACTTC
TRBJ1-3 once NA TRBV12-5 CASGFTDTIYF TGTGCTAGTGGTTTTACGGACACCATATATTTT
TRBJ2-7 NA NA TRBV19 CASSDGGQSYEQYF TGTGCCAGTAGTGACGGGGGGCAATCCTACGAGCAGTACTTC
TRBJ2-1 NA NA TRBV4-3 CASSQDGGFNEQFF TGCGCCAGCAGCCAAGACGGCGGGTTCAATGAGCAGTTCTTC
TRBJ2-7 once TRBD2 TRBV18 CASSPDQRGGEQYF TGTGCCAGCTCACCGGACCAGCGGGGGGGCGAGCAGTACTTC
TRBJ1-2 NA NA TRBV27 CASSSTGRRYGYTF TGTGCCAGCAGCTCTACGGGGAGACGCTATGGCTACACCTTC
TRBJ1-1 NA NA TRBV10-3 CAISESQGLNTEAFF TGTGCCATCAGTGAGTCGCAGGGGCTGAACACTGAAGCTTTCTTT
TRBJ2-1 once TRBD2 TRBV7-9 CASSFIAGGPYNEQFF TGTGCCAGCAGCTTCATAGCGGGAGGGCCCTACAATGAGCAGTTCTTC
TRBJ2-3 NA NA TRBV11-1 CASSQDSGGDTQYF TGTGCCAGCAGCCAGGACTCCGGGGGAGATACGCAGTATTTT
TRBJ2-1 NA NA TRBV7-3 CASSLTTDINNEQFF TGTGCCAGCAGCTTAACTACGGACATAAACAATGAGCAGTTCTTC
TRBJ2-5 NA TRBD1 TRBV25-1 CASSDLTGLETQYF TGTGCCAGCAGTGACCTGACAGGGTTGGAGACCCAGTACTTC
TRBJ2-1 NA NA TRBV3-1/TRBV3-2 CASSLSSGDNEQFF TGTGCCAGCAGCCTAAGTAGTGGAGACAATGAGCAGTTCTTC
TRBJ1-2 NA NA TRBV10-3 CAISDSYDSGYTF TGTGCCATCAGTGATAGCTATGACTCTGGCTACACCTTC
TRBJ1-1 NA NA TRBV27 CASSLYGSNTEAFF TGTGCCAGCAGTTTATACGGTAGTAACACTGAAGCTTTCTTT
TRBJ1-6 NA NA TRBV9 CASRGQGNHSPLHF TGTGCCAGCAGAGGGCAGGGGAATCATTCACCCCTCCACTTT
TRBJ2-7 NA TRBD2 TRBV28 CASSLAPLPGLAGGPQEQYF TGTGCCAGCAGTTTAGCCCCACTCCCGGGACTAGCGGGAGGGCCGCAAGAGCAGTACTTC
TRBJ1-1 NA NA TRBV5-4 CASSLEQHEAFF TGTGCCAGCAGCTTGGAACAGCATGAAGCTTTCTTT
TRBJ1-3 NA NA TRBV30 CAYRRDTLGNTIYF TGTGCCTACCGACGGGACACTTTAGGAAACACCATATATTTT
TRBJ1-1 NA NA TRBV12-3/TRBV12-4 CASSFRENTEAFF TGTGCCAGCAGTTTTCGCGAGAACACTGAAGCTTTCTTT
TRBJ1-1 NA NA TRBV5-6 CASSLIGMNTEAFF TGTGCCAGCAGCTTGATCGGGATGAACACTGAAGCTTTCTTT
TRBJ2-5 NA TRBD1 TRBV10-3 CAIRGQGRVGETQYF TGTGCCATCAGGGGACAGGGAAGGGTGGGAGAGACCCAGTACTTC
TRBJ2-5 NA NA TRBV18 CASSPPGMETQYF TGTGCCAGCTCACCACCGGGCATGGAGACCCAGTACTTC
TRBJ1-3 NA TRBD1 TRBV18 CASSPVGQGAGNTIYF TGTGCCAGCTCACCCGTAGGACAGGGGGCTGGAAACACCATATATTTT
TRBJ1-1 NA TRBD1 TRBV27 CASSLLVGGRTEAFF TGTGCCAGCAGTTTATTAGTAGGGGGCCGAACTGAAGCTTTCTTT
TRBJ1-1 NA NA TRBV5-4 CASSRKQGGTEAFF TGTGCCAGCAGCCGAAAACAGGGTGGCACTGAAGCTTTCTTT
TRBJ2-3 NA TRBD1 TRBV18 CASSPPGTGGGTDTQYF TGTGCCAGCTCACCACCCGGGACAGGGGGAGGCACAGATACGCAGTATTTT
TRBJ1-1 once NA TRBV25-1 CASQYWGGTEAFF TGTGCCAGCCAGTACTGGGGAGGCACTGAAGCTTTCTTT
TRBJ1-6 NA TRBD1 TRBV5-8 CASSPVGGTGNSPLHF TGTGCCAGCAGCCCGGTAGGAGGGACAGGAAATTCACCCCTCCACTTT
TRBJ1-1 NA TRBD1 TRBV19 CASSSSGTGRDTEAFF TGTGCCAGTAGTTCCTCCGGGACAGGGAGGGACACTGAAGCTTTCTTT
TRBJ1-4 NA NA TRBV5-6 CASSIQDIANEKLFF TGTGCCAGCAGTATTCAGGATATTGCTAATGAAAAACTGTTTTTT
TRBJ2-7 NA TRBD2 TRBV11-2 CASSLDLIAGLTSYEQYF TGTGCCAGCAGCTTAGATCTAATAGCGGGACTAACTTCCTACGAGCAGTACTTC
TRBJ2-3 NA NA TRBV11-2 CASTHDTGGTDTQYF TGTGCCAGCACCCACGATACCGGGGGCACAGATACGCAGTATTTT
TRBJ1-3 NA NA TRBV5-5 CASSLVQGTSGNTIYF TGTGCCAGCAGCTTGGTGCAGGGGACCTCTGGAAACACCATATATTTT
TRBJ1-2 NA NA TRBV4-3 CASSQAGGNYGYTF TGCGCCAGCAGCCAAGCCGGGGGAAACTATGGCTACACCTTC
TRBJ1-1 NA NA TRBV18 CASSPRGEGTEAFF TGTGCCAGCTCACCGAGAGGAGAAGGCACTGAAGCTTTCTTT